This record concerns one T cell receptor (beta chain) sequence. Its antigen is unidentified. The data derive from a study of T cell repertoires in cytomegalovirus infection. In the study overall: Public TCR beta signatures were indicative of both CMV infection and a matching HLA type. Findings and limits, study-wide: Individuals carrying CMV plus the relevant HLA were identified by cumulative frequency of public TCR beta families. Clonotypes of TCR beta that were HLA-C-restricted and CMV-specific dominated the ex vivo response.

TCRdb reprocessed the reads via MiXCR and lists one record per CDR3 protein. This table holds 250,000 to 300,000 distinct CDR3 sequences, 8% to 9.5% found once. Germline CDR1 reads MDHEN; CDR2 reads SYDVKM. The junction had 8 bases not matched to a gene; V was cut back by 6 bases and J by 1 base. The CDR3 has 16 residues. Sequenced material: PBMCs. This TCR was recovered from a human donor in good health (CMV status not recorded). Some clones in this sample may be carry-over from other donors' samples. The V call is TRBV28, the J call TRBJ2-2, with 7 bases aligning to TRBD2. As DNA, the CDR3 is TGTGCCAGCAGCCGCGGTGGCGGGGGGAACACCGGGGAGCTGTTTTTT. This codes for CASSRGGGGNTGELFF. Full variable domain (outside the CDR3, taken from reference TRBV28 and TRBJ2-2): DVKVTQSSRYLVKRTGEKVFLECVQDMDHENMFWYRQDPGLGLRLIYFSYDVKMKEKGDIPEGYSVSREKKERFSLILESASTNQTSMYLCASSRGGGGNTGELFFGEGSRLTVL.